Listed below are T cell receptor beta chains from one sample, sequenced in a study of T cell therapy after organ transplantation. The protocol was immunoSEQ multiplex PCR, while the TCRdb copy is restricted to in-frame clones and leaves out a portion. The table has some 17,000 clones, 85% seen once. No antigen has been identified for these receptors. The starting material was CD8+ T cells from blood, obtained after autologous CMV-specific T cell therapy. The receptor source for this set is a human patient who had received a solid organ transplant and had CMV disease. Some T cells may be provided by the graft donor. Both conserved end residues are part of each CDR3. Fields, in order: V gene, D gene, clone size, J gene, CDR3 DNA, CDR3 protein. D genes are given only for firm matches. Only some rows state a clone size, as once, few, many or a class for expanded clones.

V: TRBV27; D: TRBD1; size: .; J: TRBJ2-7; DNA: TGTGCCAGCAGTTCGACAGGGGGCGGAAACGAGCAGTACTTC; CDR3: CASSSTGGGNEQYF
V: TRBV13; D: TRBD1; size: .; J: TRBJ1-3; DNA: TGTGCCAGCAGCTCTAGGGACAGGGCAAAGGCTTTT; CDR3: CASSSRDRAKAF
V: TRBV7-6; D: TRBD2; size: .; J: TRBJ2-3; DNA: TGTGCCAGCAGCCCCGGACTAGCGGGAGGGGGCCGCACAGATACGCAGTATTTT; CDR3: CASSPGLAGGGRTDTQYF
V: TRBV5-4; D: .; size: once; J: TRBJ2-1; DNA: TGTGCCAGCAGCTTGGCCTCCAATGAGCAGTTCTTC; CDR3: CASSLASNEQFF
V: TRBV25-1; D: .; size: .; J: TRBJ2-1; DNA: TGTGCCAGCACTCGAGGCCGGTCCAACTACAATGAGCAGTTCTTC; CDR3: CASTRGRSNYNEQFF
V: TRBV14; D: TRBD1; size: .; J: TRBJ2-1; DNA: TGTGCCAGCAGCCGCGAGCCGGGACAGGGGGACAATGAGCAGTTCTTC; CDR3: CASSREPGQGDNEQFF
V: TRBV19; D: TRBD1; size: few; J: TRBJ1-5; DNA: TGTGCCAGTAGTATAACAGGGGAGAGCAATCAGCCCCAGCATTTT; CDR3: CASSITGESNQPQHF
V: TRBV27; D: .; size: .; J: TRBJ1-6; DNA: TGTGCCAGCAGTTTATCTCTGAACTATTCACCCCTCCACTTT; CDR3: CASSLSLNYSPLHF
V: TRBV6-5; D: TRBD2; size: once; J: TRBJ2-5; DNA: TGTGCCAGCAGTGGGACTAGAATGGGGCAAGAGACCCAGTACTTC; CDR3: CASSGTRMGQETQYF
V: TRBV5-6; D: .; size: .; J: TRBJ1-2; DNA: TGTGCCAGCAGCTTGGAATTGCCTCGCCCCTTATATGGCTACACCTTC; CDR3: CASSLELPRPLYGYTF
V: TRBV30; D: .; size: few; J: TRBJ2-1; DNA: TGTGCCTGGAGTGGGGCTAGCTACAATGAGCAGTTCTTC; CDR3: CAWSGASYNEQFF
V: TRBV13; D: TRBD1; size: .; J: TRBJ1-1; DNA: TGTGCCAGCAGCCCAGGGACAGGCTTGAACACTGAAGCTTTCTTT; CDR3: CASSPGTGLNTEAFF
V: TRBV6-6; D: .; size: .; J: TRBJ2-7; DNA: TGTGCCAGCAGTTACTGGGGGTTAGGGGACGAGCAGTACTTC; CDR3: CASSYWGLGDEQYF
V: TRBV7-9; D: .; size: .; J: TRBJ2-5; DNA: TGTGCCAGTCCACTCGGGGACCGGGAAGAGACCCAGTACTTC; CDR3: CASPLGDREETQYF
V: TRBV5-6; D: .; size: .; J: TRBJ1-4; DNA: TGTGCCAGCAGCTTGGGACCAGGGATTAATGAAAAACTGTTTTTT; CDR3: CASSLGPGINEKLFF
V: TRBV7-2; D: .; size: .; J: TRBJ2-7; DNA: TGTGCCAGCAGCTTAGAAGTGAGCAGGGCCCCCTACGAGCAGTACTTC; CDR3: CASSLEVSRAPYEQYF
V: TRBV7-8; D: .; size: .; J: TRBJ2-5; DNA: TGTGCCAGCAGCTTAGCCGGTAGCCAAGAGACCCAGTACTTC; CDR3: CASSLAGSQETQYF
V: TRBV7-8; D: .; size: .; J: TRBJ1-4; DNA: TGTGCCAGCAGCCCGGAGGGGGGTCTAACCGCTGAAAAACTGTTTTTT; CDR3: CASSPEGGLTAEKLFF
V: TRBV4-1; D: .; size: .; J: TRBJ1-2; DNA: TGCGCCAGCAGCCAAGGGCGGCCCTATGGCTACACCTTC; CDR3: CASSQGRPYGYTF
V: TRBV5-5; D: .; size: .; J: TRBJ2-7; DNA: TGTGCCAGCAGCTTGGGTGGCAGTCTAGCCTACGAGCAGTACTTC; CDR3: CASSLGGSLAYEQYF
V: TRBV5-1; D: TRBD1; size: .; J: TRBJ2-1; DNA: TGCGCCAGCAGCGGCGGCGGACAGGGGACGACATACGATGAGCAGTTCTTC; CDR3: CASSGGGQGTTYDEQFF
V: TRBV27; D: .; size: .; J: TRBJ1-5; DNA: TGTGCCAGCAGTTGGGAGAGCAATCAGCCCCAGCATTTT; CDR3: CASSWESNQPQHF
V: TRBV5-1; D: .; size: .; J: TRBJ1-1; DNA: TGCGCCAGCAGGATTGGGTCCACTGAAGCTTTCTTT; CDR3: CASRIGSTEAFF
V: TRBV27; D: .; size: .; J: TRBJ2-7; DNA: TGTGCCAGCAGTTCGGGTAGCGGAGATTACGAGCAGTACTTC; CDR3: CASSSGSGDYEQYF
V: TRBV19; D: .; size: few; J: TRBJ1-1; DNA: TGTGCCAGTAGCACAGGAAATCCGAGCACTGAAGCTTTCTTT; CDR3: CASSTGNPSTEAFF
V: TRBV6-6; D: TRBD2; size: once; J: TRBJ2-7; DNA: TGTGCCAGCAGCGTCGGGGGGTCCTCCTACGAGCAGTACTTC; CDR3: CASSVGGSSYEQYF
V: TRBV6-6; D: .; size: .; J: TRBJ2-5; DNA: TGTGCCAGCAGTTATCGCCAAGAGACCCAGTACTTC; CDR3: CASSYRQETQYF
V: TRBV13; D: .; size: .; J: TRBJ2-7; DNA: TGTGCCAGCAGCTTCCGCACAGCCCACGAGCAGTACTTC; CDR3: CASSFRTAHEQYF
V: TRBV19; D: .; size: .; J: TRBJ2-1; DNA: TGTGCCAGCAGTGCCTACAATGAGCAGTTCTTC; CDR3: CASSAYNEQFF
V: TRBV6-5; D: TRBD2; size: .; J: TRBJ2-1; DNA: TGTGCCAGCAGTTACTCTCGGGCAGGGAGGGACGAGCAGTTCTTC; CDR3: CASSYSRAGRDEQFF
V: TRBV7-9; D: TRBD1; size: .; J: TRBJ2-7; DNA: TGTGCCAGCAGCTTAAGAGACAGGGACCTCTACGAGCAGTACTTC; CDR3: CASSLRDRDLYEQYF
V: TRBV9; D: TRBD1; size: .; J: TRBJ2-7; DNA: TGTGCCAGCAGCGTAGAACAGGGGGCCTACGAGCAGTACTTC; CDR3: CASSVEQGAYEQYF
V: TRBV27; D: .; size: many; J: TRBJ2-1; DNA: TGTGCCAGCAGTTTAGGAGGGAGTTACAATGAGCAGTTCTTC; CDR3: CASSLGGSYNEQFF
V: TRBV30; D: .; size: .; J: TRBJ1-2; DNA: TGTGCCTGGAGTACCGTTAACTATGGCTACACCTTC; CDR3: CAWSTVNYGYTF
V: TRBV6-6; D: .; size: .; J: TRBJ1-5; DNA: TGTGCCAGCGACATGGGTGGGGGCCCCGGGCATTTT; CDR3: CASDMGGGPGHF
V: TRBV5-6; D: .; size: .; J: TRBJ2-1; DNA: TGTGCCAGCAGCTCGGGGAACTACAATGAGCAGTTCTTC; CDR3: CASSSGNYNEQFF
V: TRBV6-5; D: TRBD1; size: once; J: TRBJ1-1; DNA: TGTGCCAGCAGTTACGCACAGGGGGCGATCACTGAAGCTTTCTTT; CDR3: CASSYAQGAITEAFF
V: TRBV6-5; D: .; size: once; J: TRBJ1-6; DNA: TGTGCCAGCAGGACTAACAATTCACCCCTCCACTTT; CDR3: CASRTNNSPLHF
V: TRBV5-1; D: .; size: .; J: TRBJ2-1; DNA: TGCGCCAGCTCCCTCTACAATGAGCAGTTCTTC; CDR3: CASSLYNEQFF